These T cell receptor beta chains were read from a single sample in a study of blood T cell repertoires in COVID-19. Only in-frame clones appear in the TCRdb table, and some are missing; sequencing was by immunoSEQ multiplex PCR. The data contain some 250,000 clones, around 86% of them singletons. The specimen sequenced was peripheral blood. The receptors stem from a woman aged 65 to 85 with active or convalescent COVID-19. Each CDR3 is given with its conserved first and last residue. The D gene is left open where the match is weak. Clone size is given for some rows only: seen once, a few or many times, or a class if the clone is expanded.

TRBV18	NA	TRBJ1-5	NA	TGTGCCAGCTCAGAGGCACCTGGTAATCAGCCCCAGCATTTT	CASSEAPGNQPQHF
TRBV6-2/TRBV6-3	NA	TRBJ2-3	once	TGTGCCAGCAGTCTATCCACAGATACGCAGTATTTT	CASSLSTDTQYF
TRBV5-4	NA	TRBJ2-7	NA	TGTGCCAGCAGCTTGAAGGCAGGGGTTAGCTACGAGCAGTACTTC	CASSLKAGVSYEQYF
TRBV19	NA	TRBJ1-1	NA	TGTGCCAGTAGTACCCTAACCAACACTGAAGCTTTCTTT	CASSTLTNTEAFF
TRBV5-1	NA	TRBJ2-1	NA	TGCGCCAGCAGCTTGGGACTCAATGAGCAGTTCTTC	CASSLGLNEQFF
TRBV6-5	NA	TRBJ1-3	NA	TGTGCCAGCAGTTACTCCGAGCCCTCTGGAAACACCATATATTTT	CASSYSEPSGNTIYF
TRBV18	NA	TRBJ2-2	NA	TGTGCCAGCTCACCTTTGGACAGCCCATACACCGGGGAGCTGTTTTTT	CASSPLDSPYTGELFF
TRBV7-8	NA	TRBJ1-4	NA	TGTGCCAGCAGCCCCTATGTGGAAAAACTGTTTTTT	CASSPYVEKLFF
TRBV3-1/TRBV3-2	TRBD1	TRBJ1-1	NA	TGTGCCAGCAGCCCTCGACAGGGGAAGACTGAAGCTTTCTTT	CASSPRQGKTEAFF
TRBV19	TRBD1	TRBJ2-6	NA	TGTGCCAGTAGTAGGGACAGGGGGACCTCTGGGGCCAACGTCCTGACTTTC	CASSRDRGTSGANVLTF
TRBV19	NA	TRBJ1-1	few	TGTGCCAGTAGTATAGGAATACAGGGTAACACTGAAGCTTTCTTT	CASSIGIQGNTEAFF
TRBV5-1	TRBD1	TRBJ1-4	NA	TGCGCCAGCTCGGGACAGGATAATGAAAAACTGTTTTTT	CASSGQDNEKLFF
TRBV6-5	NA	TRBJ1-1	NA	TGTGCCAGTTCTTCTCTAGGGGAAGGGGCCACTGAAGCTTTCTTT	CASSSLGEGATEAFF
TRBV5-1	NA	TRBJ1-1	NA	TGCGCCAGCAGCCCGGGGGACCGTGAGAACACTGAAGCTTTCTTT	CASSPGDRENTEAFF
TRBV7-2	TRBD2	TRBJ2-7	NA	TGTGCCAGCAGCTCCCAGCGGGGGGCCAGCGAGCAGTACTTC	CASSSQRGASEQYF
TRBV6-6	TRBD1	TRBJ1-2	once	TGTGCCAGCAGTTACCAGGGGGCAAACTATGGCTACACCTTC	CASSYQGANYGYTF
TRBV9	NA	TRBJ2-5	NA	TGTGCCAGCAGCCGCCAGTTAGCGGACCAAGAGACCCAGTACTTC	CASSRQLADQETQYF
TRBV10-3	TRBD2	TRBJ2-5	few	TGTGCCATCTCCGAGGATCTGGCGGGGGGGCGTGAGACCCAGTACTTC	CAISEDLAGGRETQYF
TRBV6-2/TRBV6-3	NA	TRBJ1-1	NA	TGTGCCAGCAGTCCGGGACTGATGAACACTGAAGCTTTCTTT	CASSPGLMNTEAFF
TRBV4-1	NA	TRBJ1-5	NA	TGCGCCAGCAGCCAGGCGTTTCCGACAGATCAGCCCCAGCATTTT	CASSQAFPTDQPQHF
TRBV6-5	NA	TRBJ1-2	NA	TGTGCCAGCAGTTACTCGAGGGGGTATGGCTACACCTTC	CASSYSRGYGYTF
TRBV19	NA	TRBJ1-6	NA	TGTGCCAGTAAATCAGGTCGGAACTCACCCCTCCACTTT	CASKSGRNSPLHF
TRBV18	TRBD1	TRBJ1-4	NA	TGTGCCAGCTCACCAGGGGTCGGGACAGGATCACGGGGTGAAAAACTGTTTTTT	CASSPGVGTGSRGEKLFF
TRBV10-3	NA	TRBJ2-7	NA	TGTGCCATCAGTGAGTTCGGTACTGACTACGAGCAGTACTTC	CAISEFGTDYEQYF
TRBV12-3/TRBV12-4	TRBD1	TRBJ1-2	NA	TGTGCCAGCAGGACCGGGACAGGGAGAGGCTACACCTTC	CASRTGTGRGYTF
TRBV18	TRBD1	TRBJ1-1	NA	TGTGCCAGCTCATCCGGACAGGGAGCTTTCTTT	CASSSGQGAFF
TRBV21-1	NA	TRBJ1-2	few	TGTGCCAGCAGCAATCTCAGGGTTGATGGCTACACCTTC	CASSNLRVDGYTF
TRBV5-5	NA	TRBJ2-7	NA	TGTGCCAGCAGCTTGGCCCCAGGCCTCAGCTCCTACGAGCAGTACTTC	CASSLAPGLSSYEQYF
TRBV6-6	TRBD1	TRBJ2-4	NA	TGTGCCAGCAGTTACGAGGGACAGAAAAACATTCAGTACTTC	CASSYEGQKNIQYF
TRBV19	TRBD1	TRBJ1-2	once	TGTGCCAGTAGTATGCCCAGGGGGCGGGGGCCTAGCGGCTACACCTTC	CASSMPRGRGPSGYTF
TRBV7-2	NA	TRBJ2-7	NA	TGTGCCAGCAGCTTAGGAGGGACCTACGAGCAGTACTTC	CASSLGGTYEQYF
TRBV11-2	NA	TRBJ2-2	NA	TGTGCCAGCGAAGCACAATCCGGGGGAATCGGGGAGCTGTTTTTT	CASEAQSGGIGELFF
TRBV6-5	NA	TRBJ2-1	NA	TGTGCCAGCAGTTGGTCAGGGGATAAGAACACGAATGAGCAGTTCTTC	CASSWSGDKNTNEQFF
TRBV5-4	NA	TRBJ2-4	NA	TGTGCCAGCAGCTTGTCCGGGGACATTCAGTACTTC	CASSLSGDIQYF
TRBV7-6	TRBD1	TRBJ2-7	NA	TGTGCCAGCAGCTTAGGTCCGGACAGGGGAAATAAGGAGCAGTACTTC	CASSLGPDRGNKEQYF
TRBV5-1	NA	TRBJ2-3	few	TGCGCCAGCAGCTTCGGGGAGTGGCGCACAGATACGCAGTATTTT	CASSFGEWRTDTQYF
TRBV6-2/TRBV6-3	NA	TRBJ1-1	NA	TGTGCCAGCAGTTACTCTTACGGGAACACTGAAGCTTTCTTT	CASSYSYGNTEAFF
TRBV6-1	NA	TRBJ1-1	NA	TGTGCCAGCAGTGAAAGGGGGGGACCCGAGCGACAAGCTTTCTTT	CASSERGGPERQAFF
TRBV7-9	NA	TRBJ2-7	few	TGTGCCAGCAGCAACCCCGGTATGGACGAGCAGTACTTC	CASSNPGMDEQYF
TRBV9	NA	TRBJ1-1	once	TGTGCCAGCAGCGTTGGGCAGGGTACCGCTTTCTTT	CASSVGQGTAFF